The 23 T cell receptor beta chains reported below all come from one sample, sequenced in a study of blood T cell repertoires in COVID-19 (dated by TCRdb to between 2020 and 2021). The library came from the immunoSEQ multiplex PCR assay. Entries here come from immuneACCESS through TCRdb and include only in-frame sequences with V and J called. Some clones fail to appear in such tables; in the studies checked, an unresolved V gene covers under half of the shortfall, and the cause of the remainder is unknown. The sample table records fewer than 300,000 clones; 80% to 95% of these occur just once. The ten largest clonotypes hold 2% to 2.5% of the sample. Sequencing used peripheral blood. Receptor source: a woman aged 25-40 years with COVID-19, enrolled during active disease.

This clone was recorded a few times. The chain is built from TRBV18 and TRBJ1-1; D gene unclear. Looked up from germline, CDR1 is KGHSH and CDR2 is LQKENI. V was shortened by 3 bases and J by 7 bases, with 9 bases between the two germline ends. The length of the CDR3 is 12 residues. The CDR3 nucleotides read TGTGCCAGCTCACCCACACGGGATGAAGCTTTCTTT. Its protein product is CASSPTRDEAFF.

J is TRBJ1-2 and V is TRBV2; no firm D call. The V end lost 2 bases, the J end lost 4 bases, and 8 bases lay between the germline ends. Looked up from germline, CDR1 is SNHLY and CDR2 is FYNNEI. The CDR3 extends over 13 amino acids. CDR3 sequence reads: CASSEHGLYGYTF. The DNA for the CDR3 is TGTGCCAGCAGTGAACACGGTCTCTATGGCTACACCTTC.

The chain employs TRBV4-1 and TRBJ1-1; D possibly corresponds to TRBD1 (6 bases). The germline gives CDR1 MGHRA, CDR2 YSYEKL. The CDR3 is made up of 19 amino acids. Trimming left V 1 base short and J 1 base short, with 22 bases between. CDR3 residues: CASSQGRALRTVENTEAFF. The CDR3 region has the DNA TGCGCCAGCAGCCAAGGTCGCGCTCTCAGGACAGTGGAGAACACTGAAGCTTTCTTT.

The V call is TRBV7-8, the J call TRBJ1-5, with D possibly matching TRBD1 (5 bases). CDR1 is SGHVS, CDR2 FQNEAQ, per germline. V lost 0 bases to trimming and J lost 6 bases, with 15 bases between them. The CDR3 sequence is 16 residues long. The CDR3 is CASSLANRQTGQPQHF. In DNA, the CDR3 is TGTGCCAGCAGCTTAGCGAACAGGCAAACGGGTCAGCCCCAGCATTTT.

V and J are TRBV5-6 and TRBJ1-1; the D is unclear. Germline assignment: CDR1 SGHDT and CDR2 YYEEEE. Trimming pared 3 bases from V and 4 bases from J, leaving 7 bases between. This CDR3 spans 12 amino acids. DNA for the CDR3: TGTGCCAGCAGCTCGCCTAGCACTGAAGCTTTCTTT. The encoded protein is CASSSPSTEAFF.

The V call is TRBV4-2, the J call TRBJ2-3; TRBD2 matches at 10 bases. This CDR3 region has 17 residues. CDR1 is LGHNA, CDR2 YNFKEQ, per germline. With V trimmed by 1 base and J by 3 bases, 7 bases remained unmatched. CDR3 in DNA: TGTGCCAGCAGCCAAGCCTTAGCGGGAGGTCGGACAGATACGCAGTATTTT. Translated, it gives CASSQALAGGRTDTQYF.

The rearrangement uses TRBV18 and TRBJ1-5; TRBD1 is a possible D gene (5 bases). The CDR3 runs to 16 residues. Germline values: CDR1 KGHSH, CDR2 LQKENI. V lost 3 bases, J lost 0 bases, and 12 bases lay in between. The CDR3, as DNA: TGTGCCAGCTCACCCCGACAGACGGATAGCAATCAGCCCCAGCATTTT. This gives the protein CASSPRQTDSNQPQHF. The variable domain in full, completed from reference TRBV18 and TRBJ1-5, reads NAGVMQNPRHLVRRRGQEARLRCSPMKGHSHVYWYRQLPEEGLKFMVYLQKENIIDESGMPKERFSAEFPKEGPSILRIQQVVRGDSAAYFCASSPRQTDSNQPQHFGDGTRLSIL.

This CDR3 is CASSQNPTGGSSEQYF. The CDR3 DNA follows: TGTGCCAGCTCACAAAACCCCACAGGGGGCTCTTCCGAGCAGTACTTC. The gene calls are TRBV18 and TRBJ2-7; TRBD1 matches at 9 bases. CDR3 length equals 16 residues. Germline CDR1 reads KGHSH; CDR2 reads LQKENI. The V segment lost 4 bases and the J segment 6 bases; nucleotides outside the gene matches: 13.

The J gene is TRBJ2-2, the V gene TRBV5-1, with a tentative D call TRBD1 (6 bases). Deletions cut 4 bases from V and 1 base from J, with 8 bases between. The V gene's germline CDR1 is SGHRS and CDR2 YFSETQ. CDR3 length equals 14 residues. Here the CDR3 reads CASSRDKNTGELFF. CDR3 DNA: TGCGCCAGCAGCCGGGACAAGAACACCGGGGAGCTGTTTTTT.

The chain uses TRBV21-1 and TRBJ1-2; the DNA was not compared with TRBD1, the D call given in the table. TRBV21-1 is annotated as a pseudogene. CDR3 length: 17 residues. The CDR3 protein is CASSKALQGLALYGYTF. CDR3 DNA sequence: TGTGCCAGCAGCAAAGCGCTACAGGGGTTGGCTCTCTATGGCTACACCTTC.

The CDR3 protein is CASSSQGYNSPLHF. CDR3 coding DNA: TGTGCCAGCAGTTCCCAGGGCTATAATTCACCCCTCCACTTT. This sequence joins TRBV28 and TRBJ1-6; maybe TRBD1 (5 bases). Germline V gives CDR1 MDHEN, CDR2 SYDVKM. There are 14 residues in the CDR3. Trimming removed 4 bases from V and 3 bases from J, with 7 bases in between.

The chain joins TRBV13 to TRBJ2-3, with 7 positions matching TRBD1. V dropped 5 bases and J dropped 0; count of bases not matched to a gene: 5. Germline V CDR1 and CDR2: PRHDT, FYEKMQ (reference sequence). The length of the CDR3 is 15 residues. The CDR3 nucleotides read TGTGCCAGCAGCCCGACAGGGTCTAGCACAGATACGCAGTATTTT. Its translation: CASSPTGSSTDTQYF.

This chain connects TRBV18 to TRBJ2-4, with 7 bases lining up with TRBD1. This CDR3 has 14 amino acids. V was pared by 3 bases and J by 7 bases, with 6 bases of the junction left unmatched. Germline CDR1 and CDR2: KGHSH and LQKENI. The CDR3 reads CASSPETGSNIQYF. CDR3 bases: TGTGCCAGCTCACCTGAGACAGGGTCGAACATTCAGTACTTC.

This clone turned up a few times. V and J are TRBV10-3 and TRBJ2-1; no definite D call. CDR3 size: 13 residues. Trimming left V 7 bases short and J 0 bases short, with 7 bases between. Germline CDR1 is ENHRY and CDR2 is SYGVKD. In DNA form, the CDR3 reads TGTGCCATCACTGGTAGCTCCTACAATGAGCAGTTCTTC. The encoded protein is CAITGSSYNEQFF.

The chain employs TRBV14 and TRBJ1-2; tentatively, D is TRBD1 (5 bases). The germline V gene has CDR1 SGHDN and CDR2 FVKESK. The CDR3 is made up of 15 amino acids. V was clipped by 5 bases and J by 7 bases, with 20 bases between them. In DNA form, the CDR3 reads TGTGCCAGCAGCTTTCTTCTCACAGGTGAAGGTGGCTACACCTTC. Protein: CASSFLLTGEGGYTF.

The chain is built from TRBV5-1 and TRBJ2-1, with TRBD1 identical over 7 bases. Per germline, CDR1 SGHRS and CDR2 YFSETQ. The CDR3 covers 14 residues. Unmatched junction bases numbered 10, after V lost 5 bases and J lost 8 bases. The CDR3 DNA is TGCGCCAGCAGTCCGACAGGGATCTTGGATGAGCAGTTCTTC. Translated: CASSPTGILDEQFF.

The chain combines TRBV19 with TRBJ1-2; 9 positions agree with TRBD1. The CDR3 has 13 residues. The germline CDR1 and CDR2 sequences are LNHDA and SQIVND (reference sequence). The V segment lost 6 bases and the J segment 6 bases; nucleotides outside the gene matches: 5. The CDR3: CASRNRGRDGYTF. In DNA form, the CDR3 reads TGTGCCAGTAGGAACAGGGGGCGGGATGGCTACACCTTC.

V is TRBV2 and J is TRBJ2-1, with D perhaps matching TRBD1 (5 bases). Germline V gene sequence: CDR1 SNHLY, CDR2 FYNNEI. V was trimmed by 1 base and J by 0 bases, leaving 10 bases between them. The CDR3 contains 16 residues. CDR3 DNA: TGTGCCAGCAGTGAAGGGGGCCCCAGCTCCTACAATGAGCAGTTCTTC. Translated, it gives CASSEGGPSSYNEQFF.

On this clone: Other DNA sequences from this sample encode an identical CDR3 as well. This rearrangement joins TRBV6-5 to TRBJ1-1; D is perhaps TRBD1 (5 bases). The germline V and J ends were trimmed by 0 bases and 0 bases, with 8 bases remaining between them. The germline V gene encodes CDR1 MNHEY and CDR2 SVGAGI. The CDR3 extends over 15 amino acids. DNA of the CDR3: TGTGCCAGCAGTTACTCGCGGGGCCTGAACACTGAAGCTTTCTTT. This gives the protein CASSYSRGLNTEAFF.

V is TRBV7-9 and J is TRBJ1-1, with D perhaps TRBD1 (6 bases). This CDR3 spans 16 amino acids. The V gene lost 5 bases and the J gene lost 1 base, with 17 bases spanning the gap. The V gene's germline CDR1 is SEHNR and CDR2 FQNEAQ (reference sequence). CDR3 sequence (DNA): TGTGCCAGCAGCCCCCTTTCGGGACAACGGAACACTGAAGCTTTCTTT. Its translation: CASSPLSGQRNTEAFF. Variable domain in full (rest from reference TRBV7-9 and TRBJ1-1): DTGVSQNPRHKITKRGQNVTFRCDPISEHNRLYWYRQTLGQGPEFLTYFQNEAQLEKSRLLSDRFSAERPKGSFSTLEIQRTEQGDSAMYLCASSPLSGQRNTEAFFGQGTRLTVV.

The V gene is TRBV3-1 (or the pseudogene TRBV3-2), the J gene TRBJ1-4; D not certain. Germline CDR1 is LGHDT and CDR2 is YNNKEL (reference sequence). The CDR3 is made up of 16 amino acids. V was shortened by 1 base and J by 1 base, with 10 bases between the two germline ends. CDR3 in amino acids: CASSQVLGRTNEKLFF. The CDR3 bases are TGTGCCAGCAGCCAAGTTCTTGGGAGAACTAATGAAAAACTGTTTTTT.

J is TRBJ1-5 and V is TRBV6-5; D not certain. The CDR3 sequence is 13 residues long. CDR1 MNHEY and CDR2 SVGAGI come from the germline V gene. Trimming removed 8 bases at V and 6 bases at J, with 14 bases between. Here the CDR3 DNA reads TGTGCCAGCGGAGGGAGTTGGTTTCAGCCCCAGCATTTT. Translation gives CASGGSWFQPQHF.

V usage is TRBV7-6 and J usage is TRBJ1-2; the match to TRBD1 covers 7 bases. V lost 3 bases and J lost 0; bases outside the gene matches: 10. The length of the CDR3 is 17 residues. Germline loops: CDR1 SGHVS, CDR2 FNYEAQ. The CDR3 sequence is CASSLPSYRGANYGYTF. CDR3 DNA: TGTGCCAGCAGCTTGCCCTCCTACAGGGGAGCTAACTATGGCTACACCTTC.